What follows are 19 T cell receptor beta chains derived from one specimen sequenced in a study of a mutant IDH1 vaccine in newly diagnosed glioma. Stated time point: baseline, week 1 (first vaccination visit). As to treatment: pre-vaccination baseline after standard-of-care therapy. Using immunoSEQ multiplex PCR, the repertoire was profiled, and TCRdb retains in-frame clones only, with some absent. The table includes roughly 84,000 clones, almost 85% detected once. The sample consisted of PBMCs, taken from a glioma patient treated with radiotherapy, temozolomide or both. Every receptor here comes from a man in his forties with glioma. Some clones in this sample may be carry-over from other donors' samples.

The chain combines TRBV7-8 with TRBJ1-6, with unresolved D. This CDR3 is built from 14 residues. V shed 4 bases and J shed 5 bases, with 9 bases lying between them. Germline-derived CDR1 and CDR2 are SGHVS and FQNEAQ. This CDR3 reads CASSSGSNNSPLHF. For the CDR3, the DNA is TGTGCCAGCAGCTCCGGGTCCAATAATTCACCCCTCCACTTT.

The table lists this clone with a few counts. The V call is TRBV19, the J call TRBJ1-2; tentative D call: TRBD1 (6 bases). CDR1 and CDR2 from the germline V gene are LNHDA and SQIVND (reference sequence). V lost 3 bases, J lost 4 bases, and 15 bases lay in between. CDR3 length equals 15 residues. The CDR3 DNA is TGTGCCAGTAGTATCGTCAGGGGATCCTCCTATGGCTACACCTTC. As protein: CASSIVRGSSYGYTF.

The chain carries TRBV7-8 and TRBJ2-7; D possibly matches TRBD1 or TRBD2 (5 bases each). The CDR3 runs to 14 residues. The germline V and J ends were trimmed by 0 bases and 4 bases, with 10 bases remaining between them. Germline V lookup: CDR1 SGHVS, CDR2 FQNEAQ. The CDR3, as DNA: TGTGCCAGCAGCTTAGCAGGGGCGGGTTACGAGCAGTACTTC. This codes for CASSLAGAGYEQYF.

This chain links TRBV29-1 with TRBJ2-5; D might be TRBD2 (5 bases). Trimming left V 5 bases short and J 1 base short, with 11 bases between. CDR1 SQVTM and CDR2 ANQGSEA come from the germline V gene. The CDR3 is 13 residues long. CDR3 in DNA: TGCAGCGTTACGCGGACTTTCCAAGAGACCCAGTACTTC. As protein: CSVTRTFQETQYF.

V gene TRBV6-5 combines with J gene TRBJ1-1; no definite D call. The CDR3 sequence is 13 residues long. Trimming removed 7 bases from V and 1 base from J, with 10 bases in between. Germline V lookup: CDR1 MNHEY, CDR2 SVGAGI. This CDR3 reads CASNDWKNTEAFF. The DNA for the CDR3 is TGTGCCAGCAATGACTGGAAGAACACTGAAGCTTTCTTT.

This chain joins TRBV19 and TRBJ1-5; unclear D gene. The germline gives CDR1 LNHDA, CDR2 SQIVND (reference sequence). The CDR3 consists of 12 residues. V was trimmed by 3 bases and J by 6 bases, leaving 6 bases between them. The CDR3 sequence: CASSIPPQPQHF. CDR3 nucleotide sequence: TGTGCCAGTAGTATCCCACCTCAGCCCCAGCATTTT.

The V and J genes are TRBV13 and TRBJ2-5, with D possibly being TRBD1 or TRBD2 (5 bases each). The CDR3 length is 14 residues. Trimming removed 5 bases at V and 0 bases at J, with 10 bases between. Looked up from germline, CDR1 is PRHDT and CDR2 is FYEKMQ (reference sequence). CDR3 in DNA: TGTGCCAGCAGCCTCGGGACGGACCAAGAGACCCAGTACTTC. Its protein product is CASSLGTDQETQYF. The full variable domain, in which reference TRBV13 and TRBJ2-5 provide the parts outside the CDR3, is AAGVIQSPRHLIKEKRETATLKCYPIPRHDTVYWYQQGPGQDPQFLISFYEKMQSDKGSIPDRFSAQQFSDYHSELNMSSLELGDSALYFCASSLGTDQETQYFGPGTRLLVL.

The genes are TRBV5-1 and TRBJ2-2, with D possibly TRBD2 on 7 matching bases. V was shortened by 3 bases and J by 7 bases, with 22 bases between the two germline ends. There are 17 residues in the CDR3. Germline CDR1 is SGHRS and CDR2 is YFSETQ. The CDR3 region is CASSSDPRGGVGGELFF. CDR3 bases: TGCGCCAGCAGCTCGGATCCTCGCGGGGGCGTTGGCGGGGAGCTGTTTTTT.

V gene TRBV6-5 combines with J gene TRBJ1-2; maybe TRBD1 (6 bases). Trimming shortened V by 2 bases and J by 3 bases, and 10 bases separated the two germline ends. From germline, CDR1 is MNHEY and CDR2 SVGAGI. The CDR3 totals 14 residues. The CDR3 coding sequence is TGTGCCAGCAGTTACCTACAGGGCTACTATGGCTACACCTTC. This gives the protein CASSYLQGYYGYTF.

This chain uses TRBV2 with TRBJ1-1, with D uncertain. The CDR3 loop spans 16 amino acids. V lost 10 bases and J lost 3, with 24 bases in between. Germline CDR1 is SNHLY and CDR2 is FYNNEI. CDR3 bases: TGTGCCAACCCGTTAGAAGGGTACGGTTTATACACTGAAGCTTTCTTT. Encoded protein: CANPLEGYGLYTEAFF.

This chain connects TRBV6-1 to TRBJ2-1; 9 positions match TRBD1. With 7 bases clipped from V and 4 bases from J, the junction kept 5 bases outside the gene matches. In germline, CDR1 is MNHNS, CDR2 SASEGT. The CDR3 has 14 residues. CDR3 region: CASIPGQGYNEQFF. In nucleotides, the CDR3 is TGTGCCAGCATTCCGGGACAGGGATACAATGAGCAGTTCTTC.

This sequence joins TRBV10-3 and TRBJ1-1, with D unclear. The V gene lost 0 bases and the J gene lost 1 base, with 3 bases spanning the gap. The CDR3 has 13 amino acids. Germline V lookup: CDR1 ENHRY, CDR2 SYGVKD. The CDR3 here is CAISESRNTEAFF. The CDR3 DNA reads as TGTGCCATCAGTGAGTCCAGGAACACTGAAGCTTTCTTT.

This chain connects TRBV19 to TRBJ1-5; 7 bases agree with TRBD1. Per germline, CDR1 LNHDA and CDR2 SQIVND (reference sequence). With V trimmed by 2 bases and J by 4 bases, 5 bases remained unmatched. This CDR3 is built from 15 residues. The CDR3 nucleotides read TGTGCCAGTAGTATAAAGACAGGGAGTAATCAGCCCCAGCATTTT. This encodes CASSIKTGSNQPQHF.

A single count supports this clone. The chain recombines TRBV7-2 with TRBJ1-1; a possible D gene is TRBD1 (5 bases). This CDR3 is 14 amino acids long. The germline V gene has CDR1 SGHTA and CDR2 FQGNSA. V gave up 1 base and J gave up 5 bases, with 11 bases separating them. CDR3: CASSLERGGTEAFF. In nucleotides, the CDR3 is TGTGCCAGCAGCTTAGAGAGGGGAGGGACTGAAGCTTTCTTT. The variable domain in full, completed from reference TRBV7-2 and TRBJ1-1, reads GAGVSQSPSNKVTEKGKDVELRCDPISGHTALYWYRQSLGQGLEFLIYFQGNSAPDKSGLPSDRFSAERTGGSVSTLTIQRTQQEDSAVYLCASSLERGGTEAFFGQGTRLTVV.

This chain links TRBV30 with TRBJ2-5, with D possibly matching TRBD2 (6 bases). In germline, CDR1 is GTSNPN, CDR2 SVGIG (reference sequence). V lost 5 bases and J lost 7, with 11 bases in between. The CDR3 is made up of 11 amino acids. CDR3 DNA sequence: TGTGCCTGGTGGGACTTGCGGACCCAGTACTTC. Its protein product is CAWWDLRTQYF.

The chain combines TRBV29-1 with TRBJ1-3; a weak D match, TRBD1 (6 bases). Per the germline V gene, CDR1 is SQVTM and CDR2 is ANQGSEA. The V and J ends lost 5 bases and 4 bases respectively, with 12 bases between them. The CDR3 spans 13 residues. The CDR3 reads CSVQGSSGNTIYF. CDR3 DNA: TGCAGCGTTCAGGGGTCCTCAGGAAACACCATATATTTT.

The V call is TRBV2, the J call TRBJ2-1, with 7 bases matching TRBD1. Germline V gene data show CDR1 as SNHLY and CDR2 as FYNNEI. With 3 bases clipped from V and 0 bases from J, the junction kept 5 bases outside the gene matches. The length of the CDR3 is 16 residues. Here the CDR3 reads CASSEEQGTSYNEQFF. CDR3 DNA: TGTGCCAGCAGTGAGGAACAGGGGACCTCCTACAATGAGCAGTTCTTC.

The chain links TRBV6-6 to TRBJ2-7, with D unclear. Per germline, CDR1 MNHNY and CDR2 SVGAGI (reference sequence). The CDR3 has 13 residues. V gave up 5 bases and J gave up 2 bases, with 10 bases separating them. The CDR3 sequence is CASSEHVAYEQYF. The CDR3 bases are TGTGCCAGCAGTGAGCACGTAGCCTACGAGCAGTACTTC.

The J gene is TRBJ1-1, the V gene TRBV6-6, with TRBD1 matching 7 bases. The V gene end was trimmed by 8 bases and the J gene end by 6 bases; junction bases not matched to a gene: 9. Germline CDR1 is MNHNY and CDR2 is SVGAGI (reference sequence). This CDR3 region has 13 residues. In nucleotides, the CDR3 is TGTGCCAGCGGGGGGGCGACAGGGTCTGAAGCTTTCTTT. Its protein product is CASGGATGSEAFF.